The sequence of this T cell receptor (beta chain) was determined in a study of T cells in Graves' hyperthyroidism and ophthalmopathy (dated by TCRdb to between 2018 and 2021). Broadly, across the study: Peripheral blood samples were taken at initial diagnosis, before any treatment was given. To identify distinguishing TCR V-J signatures, a discovery cohort of 90 to 100 patients was used, comprising 40 to 45 with Graves' ophthalmopathy and some 60 with stable Graves' hyperthyroidism. Prospective prediction of ophthalmopathy was tested in an independent validation cohort of some 20 hyperthyroidism patients and approximately 17 patients who later progressed to ophthalmopathy. The approximately 90 discovery patients were randomly split 7:3 into training and test sets. In addition, the study compared T-cell repertoires in thyroid tissue and in blood from roughly six Graves' hyperthyroidism patients. Following sampling, methimazole starting at 30 mg daily was given to hyperthyroidism patients, and high-dose intravenous methylprednisolone was given to ophthalmopathy patients. According to the paper, TCR Vbeta CDR3 sequencing was carried out on roughly 130 peripheral blood samples, which came from fewer than 50 ophthalmopathy, 75 or so hyperthyroidism and some 17 progressor patients.

This clonotype was picked up many times. Its antigen is unknown. No base quality values were provided; no much bigger clone lies one nucleotide off. Study-level results and caveats: During validation, the model predicted progression to ophthalmopathy a median of around 6 months ahead of onset, with around 71% sensitivity and more than 72% specificity. A model built on a 13 V-J signature distinguished ophthalmopathy from stable hyperthyroidism, reaching roughly 88% sensitivity and around 81% specificity in cross-validation and 80%/75% in testing. Sample size was not statistically predetermined, and blinding of investigators to group allocation was not performed. Most expanded thyroid clonotypes (frequency above 0.001) were also detected in blood, suggesting blood repertoires may reflect thyroid immune responses.

The TCR beta CDR3 regions were amplified from the RNA transcripts. A first-round RT-PCR of the TCR CDR3 used the HTBI primer set with the Qiagen OneStep RT-PCR kit. A second multiplex PCR round built the libraries, followed by size selection and purification. Libraries were sequenced paired-end with 100 bp reads on an Illumina HiSeq2000. In the paper's pipeline: SOAPnuke was used to process the raw data, with reads discarded if the reads contained adapters or uncalled bases, had a mean Phred below 15, or lacked an exact constant-primer or identifier match. COPE v1.2.5 was used to merge high-quality paired reads, and clonotypes were defined as unique nucleotide sequences. MiTCR v1.1 was used to align clonotypes to the IMGT TRBV, TRBD and TRBJ reference segments. Analysis was restricted to V-J combinations with a frequency above 0.0001, which covered just over 98% of repertoires. A TCS score was defined as the ratio between F50 (clonal expansion) and ExV (chaos), using BLOSUM62-based TCRdist between CDR3 peptides within each V-J. Welch's t-statistics and random forest reduced approximately 520 V-J features to 13, which were used in a naive Bayes classifier (R e1071). TCRdb reran the public reads through fastp at Q25 and MiXCR, keeping productive beta chains. Every distinct CDR3 protein forms one entry, paired with its most common genes and DNA. TCRdb's processing, not the study's, gives the V and J calls here. This sample gives 490,000 or so distinct CDR3 sequences in total; about 16% of them show up just once. The ten largest clones add up to 25% to 30% of the sample.

V drops 3 bases and J drops 0 bases, leaving 15 bases in between. Counted from cysteine to phenylalanine, this CDR3 has 17 amino acids. The retained sequence is limited to the CDR3, 51 bases, with the frame set at the first base. In the ophthalmopathy patients, disease was moderately to severely active, with a Clinical Activity Score of 3 or more, a NOSPECS grade of 4 or more, and a duration of less than 3 months. Any patient with an uncontrolled infection, another autoimmune disease, pregnancy or lactation was excluded. Diagnoses were established on the basis of clinical symptoms, serum thyroxine and TRAb, thyroid ultrasound, and orbital computed tomography. Ficoll-Paque density gradient centrifugation was used to isolate PBMCs from approximately 10 ml of fresh peripheral blood. Total RNA was extracted using Trizol reagent, and RNA quality was assessed on an Agilent 2100 Bioanalyzer.

The TCR comes from a woman younger than 45 with Graves' ophthalmopathy. Material: blood. The V and J segments used are TRBV12-3 or TRBV12-4 and TRBJ1-3; tentative D gene TRBD1, with 5 bases matching. The bases read TGTGCCAGCAGTTTCCCGGGGCTACCTACCTCTGGAAACACCATATATTTT. Translation gives CASSFPGLPTSGNTIYF.